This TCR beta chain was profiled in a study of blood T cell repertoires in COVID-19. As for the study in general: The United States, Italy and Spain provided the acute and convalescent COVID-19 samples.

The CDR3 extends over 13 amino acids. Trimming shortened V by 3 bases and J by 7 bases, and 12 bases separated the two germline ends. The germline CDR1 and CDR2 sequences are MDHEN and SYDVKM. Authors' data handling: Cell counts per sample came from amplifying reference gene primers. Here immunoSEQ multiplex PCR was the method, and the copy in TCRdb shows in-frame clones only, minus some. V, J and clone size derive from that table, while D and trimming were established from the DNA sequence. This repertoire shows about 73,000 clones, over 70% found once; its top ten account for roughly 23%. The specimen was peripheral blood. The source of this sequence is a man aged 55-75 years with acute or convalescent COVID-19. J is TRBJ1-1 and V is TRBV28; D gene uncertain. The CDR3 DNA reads TGTGCCAGCAGTTTTATTGCAGATCTTGAAGCTTTCTTT. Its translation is CASSFIADLEAFF.